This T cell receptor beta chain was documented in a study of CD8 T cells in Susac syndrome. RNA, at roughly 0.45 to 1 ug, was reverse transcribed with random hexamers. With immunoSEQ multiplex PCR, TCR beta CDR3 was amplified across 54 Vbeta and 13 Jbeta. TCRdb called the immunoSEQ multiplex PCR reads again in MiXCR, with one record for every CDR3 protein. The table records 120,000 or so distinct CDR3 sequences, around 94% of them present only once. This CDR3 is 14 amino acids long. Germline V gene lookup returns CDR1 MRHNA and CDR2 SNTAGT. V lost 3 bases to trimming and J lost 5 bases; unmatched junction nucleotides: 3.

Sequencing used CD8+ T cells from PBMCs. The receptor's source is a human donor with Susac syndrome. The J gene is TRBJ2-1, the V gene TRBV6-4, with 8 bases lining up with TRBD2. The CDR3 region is CASSESGSHNEQFF. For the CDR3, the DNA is TGTGCCAGCAGTGAAAGCGGGAGTCACAATGAGCAGTTCTTC.